This TCR beta chain was sequenced in a study of PD-1 blockade in classical Hodgkin lymphoma. The time point is: cycle 4 day 1 (C4D1), after five to seven weeks of nivolumab. With no exception, relapse followed autologous stem cell transplantation in all patients, and brentuximab vedotin exposure varied. CD4+ T cells were purified from thawed PBMCs by negative selection. Generated by immunoSEQ multiplex PCR, the TCRdb table keeps only in-frame clones and is missing some. The data contain roughly 29,000 clones, 85% of them singletons. This clone was seen more than once but under ten times. Germline loops: CDR1 LNHDA, CDR2 SQIVND (reference sequence). There are 13 residues in the CDR3. With 5 bases removed from V and 3 bases from J, the gap between germline ends came to 11 bases.

The chain links TRBV19 to TRBJ2-7; no clear D. This TCR came from a human donor with classical Hodgkin lymphoma. The sequencing used CD4+ T cells from blood, collected before the fourth cycle of nivolumab. The CDR3 DNA follows: TGTGCCAGTAGTCCCGTAGTGAACTACGAGCAGTACTTC. Amino acid sequence: CASSPVVNYEQYF.